This TCR beta chain appears in the sequencing data of a study of T-cell reconstitution after alpha-beta-depleted transplantation in children. General observations from the study: There were reportedly several hundred expanded graft clones from which alpha-beta T cells came about two months after transplant.

Unique molecular identifiers were built into the TCRbeta library. TCRdb re-called the PCR reads with MiXCR, one entry per CDR3 protein. Of some 200,000 distinct CDR3 sequences in the sample, about 6.6% were seen once. Comments on this clonotype: Its target is unknown.

The receptor was derived from a boy between 2 and 10 years old with acute lymphoblastic leukemia, due to receive a stem cell transplant. The sample was PBMCs, taken before TCRalphabeta/CD19-depleted stem cell transplant.

DNA of the CDR3: TGTGCCAGCAGTGATACGGCAGGGACATACGAGCAGTACTTC. Protein sequence: CASSDTAGTYEQYF. The chain links TRBV25-1 to TRBJ2-7, with a weak D call TRBD1 (6 bases). CDR1 MGHDK and CDR2 SYGVNS come from the germline V gene. Trimming took off 3 bases at V and 4 bases at J, with 13 bases between the two ends. CDR3 size: 14 residues.